This T cell receptor beta chain is drawn from a study of blood T cell repertoires in COVID-19. This clone appeared a single time. The repertoire was sequenced with immunoSEQ multiplex PCR; TCRdb's copy has only in-frame clones and lacks some. The sample yields approximately 60,000 clones, approximately 90% seen once. The sequenced sample consisted of peripheral blood. The receptor comes from a man in his fifties or sixties with active COVID-19.

The CDR3, as DNA: TGCGCCAGCAGCATAAGGACAGAATACACCGGGGAGCTGTTTTTT. It translates to CASSIRTEYTGELFF. The genes are TRBV5-1 and TRBJ2-2; TRBD1 is a possible D gene (6 bases). The CDR3 spans 15 residues. In germline, CDR1 is SGHRS, CDR2 YFSETQ. V gave up 4 bases and J gave up 3 bases, with 13 bases separating them.